The present T cell receptor (beta chain) was sequenced within a study of siplizumab effects on memory and regulatory T cells. Some clones are missing from TCRdb's copy, which holds only in-frame ones; the method was immunoSEQ multiplex PCR. Among over 65,000 clones, 85% to 95% were seen once, and the ten largest hold roughly 20%. This receptor was taken from a human donor in good health. The sequenced sample consisted of CD8+ T cells sorted from blood.

The CDR3 loop reads CASKTLAGAGEQYF. DNA for the CDR3: TGCGCCAGCAAGACACTAGCGGGAGCGGGGGAGCAGTACTTC. This chain uses TRBV4-1 with TRBJ2-7, with 11 bases matching TRBD2. V lost 7 bases to trimming and J lost 7 bases; unmatched junction nucleotides: 9. Germline CDR1 reads MGHRA; CDR2 reads YSYEKL. The CDR3 runs to 14 residues.